This T cell receptor (beta chain) was observed in a study of shared clonotypes between healthy human individuals. Study-wide results and limits: The genetic and exposure-history diversity represented was limited by few donors.

This clone was detected once. The target antigen is unknown. The CDR3 extends over 15 amino acids. The germline V gene has CDR1 LNHNV and CDR2 YYDKDF (reference sequence). V was cut by 5 bases and J by 0 bases, with 14 bases left in between. Deep-level settings were used for running the assay. Sequencing used immunoSEQ multiplex PCR; TCRdb keeps in-frame clones, though not all of them. The sample includes around 500,000 clones, 75% to 85% seen only once; the top ten take approximately 13%. The clonotype was recovered from a middle-aged woman in good health. Some clones in this sample may be carry-over from other donors' samples. The genes are TRBV15 and TRBJ2-7; D could derive from TRBD1 or TRBD2 (5 bases each). The sequenced sample consisted of PBMCs. In DNA form, the CDR3 reads TGTGCCACCAGCCCCCGGGACGGAAGCTCCTACGAGCAGTACTTC. It translates to CATSPRDGSSYEQYF.